These 5 T cell receptor beta chains were sequenced from one sample in a study of T cell clones after liver transplantation. Repertoires were generated with immunoSEQ multiplex PCR, while TCRdb's copy carries only in-frame clones and drops some. Among about 80,000 clones listed, 82% were seen once. The material was CD4+ T cells from blood, obtained 45 to 46 months after liver transplant. Every receptor here comes from a human patient who received a liver transplant. Some T cells may be provided by the graft donor.

The rearrangement links TRBV6-1 to TRBJ1-1; the match to TRBD1 covers 7 bases. Germline lookup yields CDR1 MNHNS and CDR2 SASEGT. The CDR3 totals 14 residues. The junction had 9 bases not matched to a gene; V was cut back by 11 bases and J by 0 bases. CDR3 sequence: CACQLGQLNTEAFF. CDR3 nucleotide sequence: TGTGCCTGCCAATTGGGACAGCTGAACACTGAAGCTTTCTTT.

The CDR3 region is CSASPTDTQYF. The CDR3 DNA follows: TGCAGTGCTAGCCCCACAGATACGCAGTATTTT. The V gene is TRBV20-1, the J gene TRBJ2-3; D gene ambiguous. The germline V and J ends were trimmed by 3 bases and 2 bases, with 3 bases remaining between them. The CDR3 spans 11 residues. The germline V gene encodes CDR1 DFQATT and CDR2 SNEGSKA (reference sequence).

CDR3 sequence: CASSLEKGGPEAFF. The CDR3 DNA reads TGCGCCAGCAGCTTGGAGAAGGGCGGGCCTGAAGCTTTCTTT. The chain couples TRBV5-1 to TRBJ1-1; no clear D. Germline CDR1 reads SGHRS; CDR2 reads YFSETQ. CDR3 size: 14 residues. The ends were cut back, 0 bases at V and 6 bases at J, with 12 bases in the middle.

Only one count was recorded for this clone. V is TRBV7-8 and J is TRBJ1-5; perhaps TRBD1 as D (5 bases). The germline CDR1 and CDR2 sequences are SGHVS and FQNEAQ. This CDR3 spans 15 amino acids. The V end was cut by 7 bases, the J end by 5 bases, with 18 bases between. CDR3 nucleotides: TGTGCCAGCAACCTAGGGGACGGTCCTCATCAGCCCCAGCATTTT. Translated, it gives CASNLGDGPHQPQHF. Supplemented by reference TRBV7-8 and TRBJ1-5, the full variable domain reads GAGVSQSPRYKVAKRGQDVALRCDPISGHVSLFWYQQALGQGPEFLTYFQNEAQLDKSGLPSDRFFAERPEGSVSTLKIQRTQQEDSAVYLCASNLGDGPHQPQHFGDGTRLSIL.

J is TRBJ1-3 and V is TRBV2; D is ambiguous. CDR3 length: 12 residues. Trimming took 7 bases from V and 0 from J, leaving 4 bases between them. Germline V CDR1 and CDR2: SNHLY, FYNNEI. Here the CDR3 DNA reads TGTGCCAGCAAAAACTCTGGAAACACCATATATTTT. Translating it yields CASKNSGNTIYF.